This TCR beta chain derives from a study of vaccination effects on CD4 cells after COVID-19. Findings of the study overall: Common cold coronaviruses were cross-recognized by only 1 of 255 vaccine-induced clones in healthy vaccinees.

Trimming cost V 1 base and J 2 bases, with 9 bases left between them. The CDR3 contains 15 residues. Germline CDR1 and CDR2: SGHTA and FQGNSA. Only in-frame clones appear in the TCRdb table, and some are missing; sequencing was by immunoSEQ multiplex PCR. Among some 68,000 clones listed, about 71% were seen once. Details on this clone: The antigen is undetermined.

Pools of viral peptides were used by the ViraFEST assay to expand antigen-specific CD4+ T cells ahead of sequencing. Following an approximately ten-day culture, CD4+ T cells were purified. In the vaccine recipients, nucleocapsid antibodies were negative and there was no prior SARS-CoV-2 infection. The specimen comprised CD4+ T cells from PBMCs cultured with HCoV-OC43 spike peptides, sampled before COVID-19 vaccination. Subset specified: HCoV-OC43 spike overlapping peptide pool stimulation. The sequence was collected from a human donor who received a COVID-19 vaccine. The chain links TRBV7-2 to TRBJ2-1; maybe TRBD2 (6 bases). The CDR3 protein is CASSLERAPYNEQFF. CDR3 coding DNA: TGTGCCAGCAGCTTAGAGCGGGCCCCCTACAATGAGCAGTTCTTC. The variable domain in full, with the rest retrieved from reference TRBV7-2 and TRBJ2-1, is GAGVSQSPSNKVTEKGKDVELRCDPISGHTALYWYRQSLGQGLEFLIYFQGNSAPDKSGLPSDRFSAERTGGSVSTLTIQRTQQEDSAVYLCASSLERAPYNEQFFGPGTRLTVL.